A selection of T cell receptor beta chains follows, all from one sample in a study of radiotherapy plus CTLA-4 blockade in lung cancer. Repertoires were generated with immunoSEQ multiplex PCR, while TCRdb's copy carries only in-frame clones and drops some. The table records 50,000 or so clones, approximately 76% of them present only once. Here the sequenced sample was peripheral blood, taken from a patient treated with radiotherapy plus ipilimumab. Receptors originate from a human donor with non-small cell lung cancer who had stable disease on radiotherapy plus ipilimumab. The CDR3 runs from the conserved cysteine through the conserved F or W. The order of the fields is J gene, clone size, V gene, D gene, CDR3 DNA, CDR3 protein. The D gene is left open where the match is weak. Only part of the rows carry a size: once, few, many, or a class if the clone is expanded.

j_gene: TRBJ2-1; abundance: -; v_gene: TRBV27; d_gene: -; CDR3nt: TGTGCCAGCAGTTTTGGAATCTACAATGAGCAGTTCTTC; CDR3aa: CASSFGIYNEQFF
j_gene: TRBJ1-2; abundance: -; v_gene: TRBV7-9; d_gene: -; CDR3nt: TGTGCCAGCAGCTTAGAAGGCTCAGTCTATGGCTACACCTTC; CDR3aa: CASSLEGSVYGYTF
j_gene: TRBJ2-3; abundance: once; v_gene: TRBV4-1; d_gene: -; CDR3nt: TGCGCCAGCAGCCAACACGGCCCCGTGGCAGATACGCAGTATTTT; CDR3aa: CASSQHGPVADTQYF
j_gene: TRBJ1-1; abundance: -; v_gene: TRBV30; d_gene: -; CDR3nt: TGTGCCTGGAGTGCGTCGGGGGACACTGAAGCTTTCTTT; CDR3aa: CAWSASGDTEAFF
j_gene: TRBJ1-5; abundance: -; v_gene: TRBV6-5; d_gene: TRBD1; CDR3nt: TGTGCCAGCAGAACGACAGGGACCCCCAATCAGCCCCAGCATTTT; CDR3aa: CASRTTGTPNQPQHF
j_gene: TRBJ1-4; abundance: -; v_gene: TRBV30; d_gene: TRBD1; CDR3nt: TGTGCCTGGGGACAGGGGGGGACTGAAAAACTGTTTTTT; CDR3aa: CAWGQGGTEKLFF
j_gene: TRBJ1-1; abundance: -; v_gene: TRBV13; d_gene: -; CDR3nt: TGTGCCAGCAGCCAAGGCAGGGGCCAAGGCACTGAAGCTTTCTTT; CDR3aa: CASSQGRGQGTEAFF
j_gene: TRBJ2-5; abundance: -; v_gene: TRBV6-5; d_gene: -; CDR3nt: TGTGCCAGCAGTTACTCAGGGGAGACCCAGTACTTC; CDR3aa: CASSYSGETQYF
j_gene: TRBJ1-1; abundance: -; v_gene: TRBV6-1; d_gene: TRBD1; CDR3nt: TGTGCCAGCAGTGGACCGGGCAGGGGGCTTCGTACTGAAGCTTTCTTT; CDR3aa: CASSGPGRGLRTEAFF
j_gene: TRBJ1-2; abundance: -; v_gene: TRBV6-5; d_gene: -; CDR3nt: TGTGCCAGCCGACCGGCGGTCGGCTACACCTTC; CDR3aa: CASRPAVGYTF
j_gene: TRBJ1-4; abundance: once; v_gene: TRBV10-3; d_gene: -; CDR3nt: TGTGCCATCAGTGAGACGCGTAGAGATGAAAAACTGTTTTTT; CDR3aa: CAISETRRDEKLFF